Listed here is a single TCR beta chain. Its matching antigen is unknown. This sample is drawn from a study of T-cell reconstitution after alpha-beta-depleted transplantation in children. The length of the CDR3 is 15 residues. Trimming left V 4 bases short and J 3 bases short, with 16 bases between. CDR1 and CDR2 (germline): SGHTA, FQGNSA. A TCRbeta library incorporating unique molecular identifiers was prepared. In TCRdb, the PCR reads were re-called with MiXCR into one record per CDR3 protein. The table lists some 450,000 distinct CDR3 sequences, approximately 41% of them singletons. Notes on the study in general: When one year had passed after transplant, most T-cell counts and diversity came from newly produced T cells.

The sample here was PBMCs, taken before TCRalphabeta/CD19-depleted stem cell transplant. This receptor was obtained from a girl aged 2 to 10 with aplastic anemia, due to receive a stem cell transplant. This chain joins TRBV7-2 and TRBJ2-7, with D possibly matching TRBD1 (6 bases). The CDR3 region is CASSSTGRGNYEQYF. CDR3 bases: TGTGCCAGCAGCTCCACAGGGAGAGGTAACTACGAGCAGTACTTC.